Listed below are T cell receptor beta chains from one sample, sequenced in a study of post-analysis software for immune sequencing data. MiXCR, applied by TCRdb to the PCR reads, yields one record per CDR3 protein. In the table there are under 900,000 distinct CDR3 sequences, approximately 53% of which are singletons. The sequencing input was blood. Source of these receptors: a girl aged 5 to 17 with multiple sclerosis. CDR3s include the opening cysteine and the closing phenylalanine or tryptophan. The order of the fields is V gene, J gene, D gene, CDR3 length, clone size, CDR3 DNA, CDR3 protein. The D gene is left open where the match is weak. Rows give clone size only sometimes, using once, few, many, or a class for an expanded clone.

TRBV7-7	TRBJ1-4	NA	13	few	TGTGCCAGCAGCCCTCGACCTAATGAAAAACTGTTTTTT	CASSPRPNEKLFF
TRBV2	TRBJ2-5	TRBD1	14	few	TGTGCCAGCAGTGAACAGGGGGCGAGGTCGGACCAGTACTTC	CASSEQGARSDQYF
TRBV12-3/TRBV12-4	TRBJ1-2	TRBD1	14	NA	TGTGCCAGCAGTTTCGGTCAGGGGGCGACGGGCTACACCTTC	CASSFGQGATGYTF
TRBV7-9	TRBJ1-2	TRBD1	16	NA	TGTGCCAGCAGCTTAGATCCGGCAGGGGGGAACTATGGCTACACCTTC	CASSLDPAGGNYGYTF
TRBV9	TRBJ2-6	TRBD1	19	few	TGTGCCAGCAGAGCCGGAGCCGGACAGGGAATACCTGGGGCCAACGTCCTGACTTTC	CASRAGAGQGIPGANVLTF
TRBV29-1	TRBJ2-5	NA	12	NA	TGCAGCGTTGAGGGGCCCGCAGAGACCCAGTACTTC	CSVEGPAETQYF
TRBV3-1	TRBJ2-4	NA	13	NA	TGTGCCAGCAGAAACGGACCCGAAAACATTCAGTACTTC	CASRNGPENIQYF
TRBV2	TRBJ2-7	NA	17	NA	TGTGCCAGCAGTGAAGGAAATGCAGGGCAGGGCGCCTACGAGCAGTACTTC	CASSEGNAGQGAYEQYF
TRBV29-1	TRBJ1-1	NA	12	NA	TGCAGCGTCGCCCACCCCCTGACTGAAGCTTTCTTT	CSVAHPLTEAFF
TRBV7-2	TRBJ1-2	NA	13	NA	TGTGCCAGCAGCCCGGGGAGGATGAATGGCTACACCTTC	CASSPGRMNGYTF
TRBV29-1	TRBJ1-1	NA	14	NA	TGCAGCGTTGAACAGCGTATGGCGAACACTGAAGCTTTCTTT	CSVEQRMANTEAFF
TRBV29-1	TRBJ2-1	NA	13	few	TGCAGCGCCGCTACTGACAACTACAATGAGCAGTTCTTC	CSAATDNYNEQFF
TRBV29-1	TRBJ1-5	NA	13	once	TGCAGCGTAAGGTGGTCTAGCAATCAGCCCCAGCATTTT	CSVRWSSNQPQHF
TRBV18	TRBJ2-7	NA	14	NA	TGTGCCAGCTCCCCTACCATTGGACCCTACGAGCAGTACTTC	CASSPTIGPYEQYF
TRBV7-2	TRBJ2-4	TRBD1	19	NA	TGTGCCAGCAGCTTAGCTATGTGGCAGGGGGCGTTAGGGAAAAACATTCAGTACTTC	CASSLAMWQGALGKNIQYF
TRBV20-1	TRBJ2-5	NA	13	NA	TGCAGTGCCCAAGACTCGGCCCCCGATCCCCAGTACTTC	CSAQDSAPDPQYF
TRBV3-1	TRBJ1-1	NA	15	NA	TGTGCCAGCAGCCAAGCGACAGGACAGAACACTGAAGCTTTCTTT	CASSQATGQNTEAFF
TRBV5-5	TRBJ2-1	NA	14	NA	TGTGCCAGCAGCTTGAGGGGGGAATACAATGAGCAGTTCTTC	CASSLRGEYNEQFF
TRBV20-1	TRBJ2-7	NA	12	NA	TGCAGTGCTTCTTCCAGGGGTTCCGAGCAGTACTTC	CSASSRGSEQYF
TRBV5-1	TRBJ1-4	NA	15	NA	TGCGCCGACCGCTGGTTGGGACGTCCTAATGAAAAACTGTTTTTT	CADRWLGRPNEKLFF
TRBV7-9	TRBJ2-1	NA	16	NA	TGTGCCAGCAGCCCTAGAAAGGGCAGCTCCTACAATGAGCAGTTCTTC	CASSPRKGSSYNEQFF
TRBV5-6	TRBJ2-1	TRBD2	20	NA	TGTGCCAGCAGCTCCCGAGAAATCAAAGAAGGACTAGCTGGCAGCAATGAGCAGTTCTTC	CASSSREIKEGLAGSNEQFF
TRBV20-1	TRBJ2-7	TRBD1	13	NA	TGCAGTGCTAGACAGGGGGTCTCCTACGAGCAGTACTTC	CSARQGVSYEQYF
TRBV29-1	TRBJ2-1	NA	13	once	TGCAGCGTTGAAGGCCGGTACCACAATGAGCAGTTCTTC	CSVEGRYHNEQFF
TRBV12-5	TRBJ2-5	TRBD2	17	few	TGTGCTAGTGGCCCCGGGACTAGCGGGAGGAGGGAACAGACCCAGTACTTC	CASGPGTSGRREQTQYF
TRBV7-8	TRBJ2-7	TRBD2	18	NA	TGTGCCAGCAGCTTACCGGGACTAGCGGGGGCCCCCTCCTACGAGCAGTACTTC	CASSLPGLAGAPSYEQYF
TRBV5-1	TRBJ1-5	TRBD1	15	NA	TGCGCCAGCTCCCTTGTGGGGGACAGGGATCAGCCCCAGCATTTT	CASSLVGDRDQPQHF
TRBV20-1	TRBJ1-5	NA	15	NA	TGCAGTGCTAGACCCCCAGGAGATAGCAATCAGCCCCAGCATTTT	CSARPPGDSNQPQHF
TRBV20-1	TRBJ2-3	NA	14	once	TGCAGTGCTACGGGGGAACCTAGCACAGATACGCAGTATTTT	CSATGEPSTDTQYF
TRBV27	TRBJ2-7	NA	14	once	TGTGCCAGCAGTTTGTCGGACAGATCCTACGAGCAGTACTTC	CASSLSDRSYEQYF
TRBV10-3	TRBJ2-7	TRBD1	17	NA	TGTGCCATCAGTGAGTCGCCCCGGGACAGCAAAGGCTACGAGCAGTACTTC	CAISESPRDSKGYEQYF
TRBV7-2	TRBJ2-7	TRBD2	16	NA	TGTGCCAGCAGCCGCCCCGAGCGGGAGGTGTTCTACGAGCAGTACTTC	CASSRPEREVFYEQYF
TRBV15	TRBJ2-3	TRBD2	12	NA	TGTGCCACGGAGACTAGCGGTGGTACGCAGTATTTT	CATETSGGTQYF